The sequence of this T cell receptor beta chain was determined in a study of response to subunit inactivated influenza vaccine. TCRdb itself ran the RT-PCR reads through MiXCR, one entry per CDR3 protein. The sample has approximately 700,000 distinct CDR3 sequences; 15% to 18% are singletons. The CDR3 length is 16 residues. Germline V gives CDR1 MDHEN, CDR2 SYDVKM. V lost 4 bases, J lost 3 bases, and 11 bases stayed unmatched. The specimen comprised PBMCs from blood, sampled 11 to 12 days after vaccination. The receptor was isolated from a man aged 45-65 years who received an inactivated influenza vaccine. The chain recombines TRBV28 with TRBJ1-1; 7 bases fit TRBD1. For the CDR3, the DNA is TGTGCCAGCAGTTCGGCAGGGGGGTTAGAAGACACTGAAGCTTTCTTT. This codes for CASSSAGGLEDTEAFF.